This T cell receptor beta chain was retrieved from a study of somatic mutations in cytotoxic T cells in rheumatoid arthritis. Study overall: Including V beta1+ cells that were sequenced for TCRB, some T-cell populations stained with V beta antibodies were flow-sorted at nearly 100% purity.

The V and J ends lost 2 bases and 5 bases respectively, with 12 bases between them. Germline V CDR1 and CDR2: KGHSH, LQKENI. The CDR3 spans 14 residues. Some clones are missing from TCRdb's copy, which holds only in-frame ones; the method was immunoSEQ multiplex PCR. The sample has about 11,000 clones, approximately 84% seen once. This rearrangement joins TRBV18 to TRBJ1-1; D unresolved. The clonotype originates from a woman aged 55 to 70 with rheumatoid arthritis. The sample consisted of CD8+ T cells sorted from blood. The CDR3 DNA reads as TGTGCCAGCTCACCATCGGGTGTAGGAACTGAAGCTTTCTTT. It encodes CASSPSGVGTEAFF. Supplemented by reference TRBV18 and TRBJ1-1, the full variable domain reads NAGVMQNPRHLVRRRGQEARLRCSPMKGHSHVYWYRQLPEEGLKFMVYLQKENIIDESGMPKERFSAEFPKEGPSILRIQQVVRGDSAAYFCASSPSGVGTEAFFGQGTRLTVV.